One sample yielded the 9 T cell receptor beta chains listed below, sequenced in a study of T cell responses to AZD1222 COVID-19 vaccine. Repertoires were generated with immunoSEQ multiplex PCR, while TCRdb's copy carries only in-frame clones and drops some. The sample has approximately 150,000 clones, 80% to 95% seen once. This sample comprised peripheral blood, obtained 28 days after the second AZD1222 dose. The receptors were gathered from an adult who received the AZD1222 COVID-19 vaccine.

The V call is TRBV19, the J call TRBJ2-2; a possible D gene is TRBD1 (5 bases). Trimming shortened V by 7 bases and J by 4 bases, and 19 bases separated the two germline ends. The CDR3 is made up of 16 amino acids. Germline CDR1 is LNHDA and CDR2 is SQIVND (reference sequence). CDR3 amino acids: CASTVGRVRATGELFF. DNA of the CDR3: TGTGCCAGTACGGTCGGCAGGGTCAGAGCCACCGGGGAGCTGTTTTTT.

The chain couples TRBV7-2 to TRBJ2-3, with 12 bases that match TRBD1. V lost 5 bases and J lost 3; bases outside the gene matches: 6. Germline loops: CDR1 SGHTA, CDR2 FQGNSA. This CDR3 is built from 16 residues. CDR3 bases: TGTGCCAGCAGCCCAGGGACAGGGGGCACGACAGATACGCAGTATTTT. Translation: CASSPGTGGTTDTQYF.

This chain uses TRBV5-6 with TRBJ2-7; D not certain. Trimming took off 2 bases at V and 4 bases at J, with 16 bases between the two ends. This CDR3 is 15 amino acids long. Germline-derived CDR1 and CDR2 are SGHDT and YYEEEE. This chain's CDR3 is CASSFYERASYEQYF. The CDR3 DNA follows: TGTGCCAGCAGCTTCTACGAACGGGCGTCATACGAGCAGTACTTC.

This sequence joins TRBV27 and TRBJ1-2; D is possibly TRBD1 (5 bases). Trimming removed 8 bases at V and 4 bases at J, with 23 bases between. Germline V lookup: CDR1 MNHEY, CDR2 SMNVEV (reference sequence). This CDR3 spans 16 amino acids. The CDR3 is CASHLSGRQGIYGYTF. In DNA form, the CDR3 reads TGTGCCAGCCACCTATCCGGTCGGCAGGGAATCTATGGCTACACCTTC.

The V call is TRBV4-2, the J call TRBJ2-3; 10 positions match TRBD2. Trimming removed 5 bases from V and 3 bases from J; junction bases left unmatched: 11. The germline gives CDR1 LGHNA, CDR2 YNFKEQ. CDR3 length: 17 residues. The CDR3 loop reads CASSERRSGGVTDTQYF. Here the CDR3 DNA reads TGTGCCAGCAGCGAGAGGCGCAGCGGGGGGGTAACAGATACGCAGTATTTT.

V is TRBV15 and J is TRBJ2-6; 7 bases are a match to TRBD2. This CDR3 is built from 16 residues. Trimming removed 4 bases from V and 2 bases from J; junction bases left unmatched: 5. Looked up from germline, CDR1 is LNHNV and CDR2 is YYDKDF (reference sequence). The CDR3 here is CATSMPGRAGANVLTF. The DNA for the CDR3 is TGTGCCACCAGCATGCCGGGGAGGGCTGGGGCCAACGTCCTGACTTTC. The whole variable domain, remainder taken from reference TRBV15 and TRBJ2-6, is DAMVIQNPRYQVTQFGKPVTLSCSQTLNHNVMYWYQQKSSQAPKLLFHYYDKDFNNEADTPDNFQSRRPNTSFCFLDIRSPGLGDTAMYLCATSMPGRAGANVLTFGAGSRLTVL.

The chain is built from TRBV28 and TRBJ1-3; maybe TRBD1 (6 bases). Germline lookup yields CDR1 MDHEN and CDR2 SYDVKM. Trimming shortened V by 6 bases and J by 0 bases, and 15 bases separated the two germline ends. The length of the CDR3 is 16 residues. As DNA, the CDR3 is TGTGCCAGCAGGCCTAAACAGGGAAGCTCTGGAAACACCATATATTTT. This translates into CASRPKQGSSGNTIYF.

This clone was observed once. The chain combines TRBV30 with TRBJ1-2; D unclear. CDR1 and CDR2 from the germline V gene are GTSNPN and SVGIG (reference sequence). V shed 0 bases and J shed 8 bases, with 13 bases lying between them. The CDR3 loop spans 13 amino acids. CDR3 bases: TGTGCCTGGAGTGTAGGGCAGAAAGAGGGCTACACCTTC. Encoded protein: CAWSVGQKEGYTF.

The chain links TRBV18 to TRBJ1-6; TRBD1 aligns across 7 bases. CDR1 and CDR2 (germline): KGHSH, LQKENI. V trimming: 2 bases; J trimming: 7 bases; junction bases outside the gene matches: 11. This CDR3 comprises 17 residues. CDR3 bases: TGTGCCAGCTCACCAGGTATGCCGGGACAGAGGAATTCACCCCTCCACTTT. Translating it yields CASSPGMPGQRNSPLHF.